This paragraph reports one T cell receptor (beta chain). Its cognate antigen is unknown. The V gene's germline CDR1 is MNHEY and CDR2 SVGAGI. This CDR3 contains 13 residues. The V end was cut by 5 bases, the J end by 2 bases, with 9 bases between. This specimen comes from a study of T cells in localized non-small cell lung cancer. Study-level findings and limits: In the blood, greater T cell density corresponded to longer overall survival. It was uninvolved adjacent lung that showed the highest T cell clonality, exceeding tumor. Investigators sequenced only a single tumor region, leaving heterogeneity possible.

TCRdb's copy holds only in-frame clones and misses some; the assay was immunoSEQ multiplex PCR. The table has some 64,000 clones, about 90% seen once; the top ten hold roughly 1.8%. The sample here was peripheral blood, taken before any cancer treatment. The rearrangement uses TRBV6-5 and TRBJ1-2; TRBD1 is a possible D gene (5 bases). The receptor's source is a woman aged 35-70 years with stage I lung adenocarcinoma. Here the CDR3 reads CASSPGKNYGYTF. CDR3 nucleotides: TGTGCCAGCAGTCCAGGGAAAAACTATGGCTACACCTTC.